This note documents a single TCR beta chain sequence. Its target is not known. Second-dose recipients at about 4 or about 12 weeks were treated as one pooled group. TCRdb's copy holds only in-frame clones and misses some; the assay was immunoSEQ multiplex PCR. The sample holds roughly 190,000 clones; roughly nine tenths are singletons and the top ten take 3% to 3.5%. This sample is part of a study of T cell responses to AZD1222 COVID-19 vaccine. Study-wide results and limits: Compared with day 0, the breadth and depth of the Spike-specific TCR repertoire rose significantly after two doses of AZD1222. Clonal diversity was possibly underestimated; the donors were predominantly white British and more often female.

The clonotype was recovered from an adult who received the AZD1222 COVID-19 vaccine. The sample here was peripheral blood, taken 28 days after the second AZD1222 dose.

The CDR3 DNA reads as TGTGCCTGGAGTCCCTTTGAGGATACGCAGTATTTT. It is translated as CAWSPFEDTQYF. This chain links TRBV30 with TRBJ2-3; D is undetermined. The CDR3 totals 12 residues. CDR1 is GTSNPN, CDR2 SVGIG, per germline (reference sequence). The V and J ends lost 2 bases and 6 bases respectively, with 9 bases between them.